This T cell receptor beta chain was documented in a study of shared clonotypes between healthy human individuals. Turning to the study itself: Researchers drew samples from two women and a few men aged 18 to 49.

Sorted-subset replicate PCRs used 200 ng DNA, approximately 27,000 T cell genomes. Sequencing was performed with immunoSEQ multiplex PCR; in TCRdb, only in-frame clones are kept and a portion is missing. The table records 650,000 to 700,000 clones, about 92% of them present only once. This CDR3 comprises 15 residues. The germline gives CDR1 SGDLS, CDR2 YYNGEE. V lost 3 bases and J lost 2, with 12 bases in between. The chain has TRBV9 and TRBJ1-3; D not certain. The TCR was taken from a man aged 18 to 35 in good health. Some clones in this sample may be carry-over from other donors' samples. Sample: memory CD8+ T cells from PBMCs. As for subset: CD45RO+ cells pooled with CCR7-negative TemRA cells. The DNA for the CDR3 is TGTGCCAGCAGCGCGACCGGGTCCGCTGGAAACACCATATATTTT. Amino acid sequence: CASSATGSAGNTIYF.